A single sample is the source of the 20 T cell receptor beta chains below, sequenced in a study of T cells in localized non-small cell lung cancer. The method was immunoSEQ multiplex PCR; TCRdb's version includes in-frame clones alone and lacks a portion of them. Of 1,500 to 2,000 clones detected, 30% to 40% appear once; the ten largest clones hold 7% to 8%. The sequenced sample was lung tumor tissue, obtained before any cancer treatment. The receptor set was obtained from an older female donor with stage II squamous cell lung carcinoma.

This chain links TRBV6-7 with TRBJ2-3, with 9 bases fitting TRBD2. TRBV6-7 is an ORF, with its function uncertain. V shed 6 bases, J shed 0 bases, and the junction held 4 bases outside the gene matches. CDR3 length: 15 amino acids. The CDR3 bases are TGTGCCAGCAGACTAGCGGGCCCAAGCACAGATACGCAGTATTTT. Translation: CASRLAGPSTDTQYF.

By sample fraction, this clone is large. The chain combines TRBV11-3 with TRBJ1-4; possibly TRBD1 for D (5 bases). Germline V gene lookup returns CDR1 SGHNT and CDR2 YENEEA. Trimming removed 5 bases from V and 2 bases from J, with 12 bases in between. The CDR3 covers 15 residues. CDR3 sequence reads: CASSQQWGTNEKLFF. CDR3 DNA sequence: TGTGCCAGCAGCCAACAATGGGGGACTAATGAAAAACTGTTTTTT.

As regards this clone: The junction does not match germline at one end; this may be a read error. Owing to an unread or ambiguous base, the encoded residue is reported as X. The J gene is TRBJ2-7, the V gene TRBV18; D is unresolved. CDR3 length: 15 residues. CDR1 is KGHSH and CDR2 is LQKENI in the germline V gene. The CDR3 sequence is CAXSSVDQVGYEQYF. The CDR3 DNA sequence: TGTGCCARCTCATCGGTCGATCAAGTCGGCTACGAGCAGTACTTC.

This clone was counted between two and nine times. The chain joins TRBV6-4 to TRBJ2-1; possible D gene TRBD2, 6 bases. The CDR3 sequence is 14 residues long. Trimming cost V 5 bases and J 8 bases, with 16 bases left between them. Germline CDR1 and CDR2: MRHNA and SNTAGT. The CDR3 nucleotides read TGTGCCAGCAGTAGGAGGGATAGGTTCGATGAGCAGTTCTTC. Its protein is CASSRRDRFDEQFF.

In this sample, this clone is large. The chain has TRBV9 and TRBJ2-1; 8 positions match TRBD2. V trimming: 2 bases; J trimming: 5 bases; junction bases outside the gene matches: 6. Germline CDR1 is SGDLS and CDR2 is YYNGEE. The CDR3 length is 15 residues. CDR3 in DNA: TGTGCCAGCAGCGTGTCCGCGGGGGGTCACAATGAGCAGTTCTTC. As protein: CASSVSAGGHNEQFF.

The chain joins TRBV15 to TRBJ2-1; D is unresolved. The CDR3 extends over 16 amino acids. V was cut by 5 bases and J by 8 bases, with 22 bases left in between. The germline gives CDR1 LNHNV, CDR2 YYDKDF (reference sequence). CDR3 DNA: TGTGCCACCAGCCCCCAGAGTACGGTAGTGATCCATGAGCAGTTCTTC. Translated, it gives CATSPQSTVVIHEQFF. Variable domain in full (rest from reference TRBV15 and TRBJ2-1): DAMVIQNPRYQVTQFGKPVTLSCSQTLNHNVMYWYQQKSSQAPKLLFHYYDKDFNNEADTPDNFQSRRPNTSFCFLDIRSPGLGDTAMYLCATSPQSTVVIHEQFFGPGTRLTVL.

By sample share, this clone is medium-sized (0.01 to 0.1%). V and J are TRBV11-3 and TRBJ2-3, with a weak D call TRBD2 (6 bases). The germline V and J ends were trimmed by 4 bases and 3 bases, with 14 bases remaining between them. This CDR3 contains 15 residues. Germline V lookup: CDR1 SGHNT, CDR2 YENEEA. As DNA, the CDR3 is TGTGCCAGCAGCTCGGGGACTCCTGGAACAGATACGCAGTATTTT. It yields the protein CASSSGTPGTDTQYF.

This clone has only a few counts. The gene calls are TRBV30 and TRBJ1-1; D gene uncertain. CDR1 is GTSNPN, CDR2 SVGIG, per germline (reference sequence). Deletions cut 4 bases from V and 4 bases from J, with 7 bases between. This CDR3 has 11 residues. The CDR3 sequence: CAWTRVTEAFF. The CDR3 DNA reads TGTGCCTGGACTCGCGTCACTGAAGCTTTCTTT.

The chain is built from TRBV10-2 and TRBJ2-2; no reliable D call. CDR1 WSHSY and CDR2 SAAADI come from the germline V gene. Trimming left V 8 bases short and J 3 bases short, with 7 bases between. This CDR3 comprises 12 residues. CDR3 loop: CASRHDTGELFF. The CDR3 DNA is TGCGCCAGCCGACACGACACCGGGGAGCTGTTTTTT.

This clone was recorded once. The chain links TRBV14 to TRBJ2-1; tentative D call: TRBD2 (7 bases). Looked up from germline, CDR1 is SGHDN and CDR2 is FVKESK. This CDR3 contains 16 residues. V was clipped by 2 bases and J by 9 bases, with 20 bases between them. The CDR3 spells CASSQNTGGRGSEQFF. DNA of the CDR3: TGTGCCAGCAGCCAAAATACGGGGGGCAGGGGCTCTGAGCAGTTCTTC.

The chain uses TRBV19 and TRBJ2-3, with TRBD2 matching 8 bases. V was pared by 5 bases and J by 1 base, with 8 bases of the junction left unmatched. Germline loops: CDR1 LNHDA, CDR2 SQIVND (reference sequence). The CDR3 runs 16 residues. CDR3 DNA sequence: TGTGCCAGTAGTCCGGCCGGAGCGGGGGGCACAGATACGCAGTATTTT. Encoded protein: CASSPAGAGGTDTQYF.

This clone was observed a few times. The chain uses TRBV2 and TRBJ1-2, with a weak D call TRBD1 (5 bases). Trimming took 5 bases from V and 4 from J, leaving 20 bases between them. Looked up from germline, CDR1 is SNHLY and CDR2 is FYNNEI. CDR3 length equals 16 residues. The CDR3 is CASSRNTGTYTYGYTF. The CDR3 region has the DNA TGTGCCAGCAGTCGCAATACCGGGACTTACACCTATGGCTACACCTTC.

The chain carries TRBV9 and TRBJ2-7; no definite D call. V was clipped by 4 bases and J by 1 base, with 12 bases between them. Germline V lookup: CDR1 SGDLS, CDR2 YYNGEE. CDR3 length equals 14 residues. CDR3 loop: CASSFQVYSYEQYF. The CDR3 DNA reads as TGTGCCAGCAGCTTTCAGGTTTATTCCTACGAGCAGTACTTC.

The chain joins TRBV28 to TRBJ1-5; 10 positions agree with TRBD1. Trimming at V came to 6 bases and at J to 1 base, leaving 9 bases not matched to a gene. The CDR3 spans 17 residues. The germline V gene has CDR1 MDHEN and CDR2 SYDVKM. The CDR3 DNA sequence: TGTGCCAGCAGCCGTAGACAGGGGGCCTCCAGCAATCAGCCCCAGCATTTT. Amino acids: CASSRRQGASSNQPQHF.

This chain connects TRBV11-3 to TRBJ2-6; tentatively, D is TRBD1 (6 bases). The CDR3 loop spans 17 amino acids. The ends were cut back, 5 bases at V and 0 bases at J, with 14 bases in the middle. The germline V gene has CDR1 SGHNT and CDR2 YENEEA. CDR3 region: CASSRGQRNSGANVLTF. For the CDR3, the DNA is TGTGCCAGCAGCCGCGGACAGCGAAACTCTGGGGCCAACGTCCTGACTTTC.

This clone has only a few counts. The chain joins TRBV11-3 to TRBJ2-5, with 10 bases matching TRBD2. This CDR3 is built from 16 residues. Germline assignment: CDR1 SGHNT and CDR2 YENEEA. The ends lost 2 bases at V and 4 bases at J; junction bases unmatched: 7. The CDR3 region is CASSLRASGSTETQYF. The CDR3 DNA follows: TGTGCCAGCAGCTTACGGGCTAGCGGGAGTACAGAGACCCAGTACTTC.

The chain carries TRBV18 and TRBJ2-3; tentative D call: TRBD2 (6 bases). CDR3 length: 15 residues. The V gene's germline CDR1 is KGHSH and CDR2 LQKENI. Deletions cut 3 bases from V and 1 base from J, with 11 bases between. Here the CDR3 reads CASSPRASGTDTQYF. Here the CDR3 DNA reads TGTGCCAGCTCACCCAGGGCTAGCGGCACAGATACGCAGTATTTT. Full variable domain (remainder filled in from reference TRBV18 and TRBJ2-3): NAGVMQNPRHLVRRRGQEARLRCSPMKGHSHVYWYRQLPEEGLKFMVYLQKENIIDESGMPKERFSAEFPKEGPSILRIQQVVRGDSAAYFCASSPRASGTDTQYFGPGTRLTVL.

The chain combines TRBV18 with TRBJ1-1, with 8 bases aligning to TRBD1. The CDR3 length is 14 residues. Trimming took 5 bases from V and 5 from J; bases not matched to a gene: 7. Germline V lookup: CDR1 KGHSH, CDR2 LQKENI. This chain's CDR3 is CASSETGGRTEAFF. The CDR3 region has the DNA TGTGCCAGCTCAGAAACAGGGGGAAGGACTGAAGCTTTCTTT.

The genes are TRBV11-3 and TRBJ1-6, with D tentatively TRBD1 (6 bases). With 4 bases removed from V and 7 bases from J, the gap between germline ends came to 11 bases. Germline V gene sequence: CDR1 SGHNT, CDR2 YENEEA. The CDR3 sequence is 14 residues long. CDR3 sequence reads: CASSSGGLNSPLHF. The DNA of the CDR3 is TGTGCCAGCAGCTCCGGGGGCCTGAATTCACCCCTCCACTTT. The variable domain in full, completed from reference TRBV11-3 and TRBJ1-6, reads EAGVVQSPRYKIIEKKQPVAFWCNPISGHNTLYWYLQNLGQGPELLIRYENEEAVDDSQLPKDRFSAERLKGVDSTLKIQPAELGDSAVYLCASSSGGLNSPLHFGNGTRLTVT.

The chain carries TRBV19 and TRBJ1-2, with D unclear. Germline CDR1 is LNHDA and CDR2 is SQIVND (reference sequence). Trimming cost V 6 bases and J 0 bases, with 14 bases left between them. The CDR3 has 15 residues. The CDR3 bases are TGTGCCAGTAGAGTCAGGCGGGATCCTAACTATGGCTACACCTTC. Translating it yields CASRVRRDPNYGYTF. The whole variable domain, remainder taken from reference TRBV19 and TRBJ1-2, is DGGITQSPKYLFRKEGQNVTLSCEQNLNHDAMYWYRQDPGQGLRLIYYSQIVNDFQKGDIAEGYSVSREKKESFPLTVTSAQKNPTAFYLCASRVRRDPNYGYTFGSGTRLTVV.